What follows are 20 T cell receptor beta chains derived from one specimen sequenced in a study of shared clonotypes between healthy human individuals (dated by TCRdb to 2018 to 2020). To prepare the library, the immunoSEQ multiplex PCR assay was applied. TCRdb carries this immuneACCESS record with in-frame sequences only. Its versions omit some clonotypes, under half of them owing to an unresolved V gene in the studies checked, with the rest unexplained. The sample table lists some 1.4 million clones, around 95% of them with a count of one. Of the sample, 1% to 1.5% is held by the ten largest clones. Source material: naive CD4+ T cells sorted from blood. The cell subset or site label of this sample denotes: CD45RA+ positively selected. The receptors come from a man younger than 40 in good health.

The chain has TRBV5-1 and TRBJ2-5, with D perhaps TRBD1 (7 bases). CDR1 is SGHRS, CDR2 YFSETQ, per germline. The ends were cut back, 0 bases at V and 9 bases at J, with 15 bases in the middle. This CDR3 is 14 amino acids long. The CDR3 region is CASSLAQGGRAQYF. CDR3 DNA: TGCGCCAGCAGCTTGGCCCAGGGGGGAAGGGCCCAGTACTTC.

This CDR3 reads CASSRVAGAGNIQYF. CDR3 bases: TGTGCCAGCAGCCGTGTAGCGGGAGCGGGAAACATTCAGTACTTC. This chain joins TRBV11-2 and TRBJ2-4; 9 bases line up with TRBD2. The CDR3 consists of 15 residues. J was trimmed by 6 bases and V by 5 bases; bases with no gene match: 8. In germline, CDR1 is SGHAT, CDR2 FQNNGV.

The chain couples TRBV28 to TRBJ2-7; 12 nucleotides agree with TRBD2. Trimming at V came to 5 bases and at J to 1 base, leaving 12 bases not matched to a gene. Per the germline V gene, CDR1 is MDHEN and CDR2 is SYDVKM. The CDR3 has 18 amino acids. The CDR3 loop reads CASSPGGSGTSGSYEQYF. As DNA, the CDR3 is TGTGCCAGCAGTCCAGGGGGTTCGGGGACTAGCGGGTCCTACGAGCAGTACTTC.

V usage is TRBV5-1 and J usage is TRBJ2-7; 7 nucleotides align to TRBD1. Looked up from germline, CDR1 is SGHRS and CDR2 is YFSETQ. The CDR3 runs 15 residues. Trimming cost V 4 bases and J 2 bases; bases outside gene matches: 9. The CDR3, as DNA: TGCGCCAGCAGCGGAACCGGGACAGTTACCTACGAGCAGTACTTC. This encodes CASSGTGTVTYEQYF.

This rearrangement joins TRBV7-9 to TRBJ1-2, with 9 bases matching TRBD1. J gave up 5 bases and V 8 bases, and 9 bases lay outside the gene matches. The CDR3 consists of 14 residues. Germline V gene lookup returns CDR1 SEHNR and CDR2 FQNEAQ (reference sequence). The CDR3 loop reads CASLRDRDSYGYTF. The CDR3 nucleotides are TGTGCCAGCCTACGGGACAGGGACTCATATGGCTACACCTTC. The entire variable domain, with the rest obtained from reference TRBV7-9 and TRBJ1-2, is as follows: DTGVSQNPRHKITKRGQNVTFRCDPISEHNRLYWYRQTLGQGPEFLTYFQNEAQLEKSRLLSDRFSAERPKGSFSTLEIQRTEQGDSAMYLCASLRDRDSYGYTFGSGTRLTVV.

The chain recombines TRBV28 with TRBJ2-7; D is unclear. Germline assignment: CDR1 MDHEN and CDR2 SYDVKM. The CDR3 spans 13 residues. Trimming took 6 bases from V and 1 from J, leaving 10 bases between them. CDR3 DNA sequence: TGTGCCAGCAGCCCCCCCACATCCTACGAGCAGTACTTC. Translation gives CASSPPTSYEQYF.

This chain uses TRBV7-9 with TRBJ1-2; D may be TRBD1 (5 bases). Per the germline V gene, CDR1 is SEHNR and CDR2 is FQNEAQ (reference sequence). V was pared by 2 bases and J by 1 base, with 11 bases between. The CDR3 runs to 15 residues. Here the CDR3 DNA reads TGTGCCAGCAGCTTATGGGACCGACGTAACTATGGCTACACCTTC. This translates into CASSLWDRRNYGYTF.

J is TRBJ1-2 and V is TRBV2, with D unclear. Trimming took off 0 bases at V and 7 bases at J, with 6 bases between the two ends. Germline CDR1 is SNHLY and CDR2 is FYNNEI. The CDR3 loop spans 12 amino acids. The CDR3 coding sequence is TGTGCCAGCAGTGAAGCAATCATTGGCTACACCTTC. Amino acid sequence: CASSEAIIGYTF.

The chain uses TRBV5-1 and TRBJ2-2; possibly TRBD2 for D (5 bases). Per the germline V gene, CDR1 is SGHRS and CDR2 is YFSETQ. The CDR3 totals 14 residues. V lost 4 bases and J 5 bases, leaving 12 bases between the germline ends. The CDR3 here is CASSGQRRTGELFF. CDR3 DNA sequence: TGCGCCAGCAGCGGCCAGCGGAGAACCGGGGAGCTGTTTTTT.

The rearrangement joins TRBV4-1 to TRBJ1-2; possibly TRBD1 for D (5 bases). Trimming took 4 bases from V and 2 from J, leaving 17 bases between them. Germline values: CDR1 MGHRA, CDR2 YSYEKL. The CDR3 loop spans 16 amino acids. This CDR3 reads CASSLVETVKNYGYTF. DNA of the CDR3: TGCGCCAGCAGCCTGGTCGAGACAGTGAAAAACTATGGCTACACCTTC.

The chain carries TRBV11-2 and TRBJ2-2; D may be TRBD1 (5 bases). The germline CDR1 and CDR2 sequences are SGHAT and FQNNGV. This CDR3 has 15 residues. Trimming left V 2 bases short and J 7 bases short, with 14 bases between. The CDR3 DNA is TGTGCCAGCAGCTTACTCGAGGCAGGGCTCGGGGAGCTGTTTTTT. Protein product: CASSLLEAGLGELFF.

The CDR3 DNA reads as TGTGCCAGCAGCAACCGGACTAAACAGCAGTACTTC. This encodes CASSNRTKQQYF. The chain uses TRBV11-3 and TRBJ2-7; TRBD2 is a possible D gene (6 bases). Germline V gene sequence: CDR1 SGHNT, CDR2 YENEEA. Trimming pared 5 bases from V and 8 bases from J, leaving 13 bases between. The CDR3 is made up of 12 amino acids.

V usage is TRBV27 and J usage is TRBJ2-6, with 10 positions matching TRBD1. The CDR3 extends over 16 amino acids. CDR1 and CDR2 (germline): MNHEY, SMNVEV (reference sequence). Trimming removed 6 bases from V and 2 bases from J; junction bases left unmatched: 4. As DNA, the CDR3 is TGTGCCAGCAGAGGGACAGGGGTGCCTGGGGCCAACGTCCTGACTTTC. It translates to CASRGTGVPGANVLTF.

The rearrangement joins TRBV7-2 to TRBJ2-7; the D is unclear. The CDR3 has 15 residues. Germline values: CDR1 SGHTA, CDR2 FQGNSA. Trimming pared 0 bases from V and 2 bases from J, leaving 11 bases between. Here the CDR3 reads CASSLAGIPTYEQYF. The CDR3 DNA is TGTGCCAGCAGCTTAGCAGGGATTCCAACCTACGAGCAGTACTTC.

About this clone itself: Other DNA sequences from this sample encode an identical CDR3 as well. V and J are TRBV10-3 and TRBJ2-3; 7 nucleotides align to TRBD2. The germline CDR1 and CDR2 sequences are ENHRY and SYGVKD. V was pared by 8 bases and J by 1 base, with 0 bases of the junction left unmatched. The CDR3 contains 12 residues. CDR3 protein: CAIGGGTDTQYF. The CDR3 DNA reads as TGTGCCATCGGGGGGGGCACAGATACGCAGTATTTT.

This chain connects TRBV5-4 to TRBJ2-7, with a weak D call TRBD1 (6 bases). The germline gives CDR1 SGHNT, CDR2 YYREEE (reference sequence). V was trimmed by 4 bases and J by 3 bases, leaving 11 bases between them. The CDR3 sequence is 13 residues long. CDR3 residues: CASSLGHNYEQYF. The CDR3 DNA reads TGTGCCAGCAGCCTGGGACATAACTACGAGCAGTACTTC.

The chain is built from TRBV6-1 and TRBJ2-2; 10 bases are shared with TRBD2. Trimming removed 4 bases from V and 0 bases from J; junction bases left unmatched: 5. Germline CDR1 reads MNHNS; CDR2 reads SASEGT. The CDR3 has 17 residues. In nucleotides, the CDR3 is TGTGCCAGCAGTGCACCTACTAGCGGGGCGAACACCGGGGAGCTGTTTTTT. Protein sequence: CASSAPTSGANTGELFF.

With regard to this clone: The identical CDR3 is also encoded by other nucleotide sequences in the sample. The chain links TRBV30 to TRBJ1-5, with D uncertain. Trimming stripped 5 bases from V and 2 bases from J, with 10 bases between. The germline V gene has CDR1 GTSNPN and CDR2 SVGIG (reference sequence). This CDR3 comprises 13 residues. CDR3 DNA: TGTGCCTGGGGCCTTAGGGGCAATCAGCCCCAGCATTTT. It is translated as CAWGLRGNQPQHF.

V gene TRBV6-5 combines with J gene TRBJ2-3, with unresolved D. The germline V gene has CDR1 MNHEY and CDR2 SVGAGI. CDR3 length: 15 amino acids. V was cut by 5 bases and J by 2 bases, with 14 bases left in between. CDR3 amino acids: CASSPRGGNTDTQYF. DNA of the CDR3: TGTGCCAGCAGTCCCAGAGGTGGGAACACAGATACGCAGTATTTT.

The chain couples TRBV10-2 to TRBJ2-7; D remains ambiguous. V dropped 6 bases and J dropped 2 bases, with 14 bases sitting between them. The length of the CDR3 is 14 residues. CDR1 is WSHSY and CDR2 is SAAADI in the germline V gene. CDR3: CASRIEVAAYEQYF. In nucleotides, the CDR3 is TGCGCCAGCAGGATAGAAGTAGCCGCCTACGAGCAGTACTTC.